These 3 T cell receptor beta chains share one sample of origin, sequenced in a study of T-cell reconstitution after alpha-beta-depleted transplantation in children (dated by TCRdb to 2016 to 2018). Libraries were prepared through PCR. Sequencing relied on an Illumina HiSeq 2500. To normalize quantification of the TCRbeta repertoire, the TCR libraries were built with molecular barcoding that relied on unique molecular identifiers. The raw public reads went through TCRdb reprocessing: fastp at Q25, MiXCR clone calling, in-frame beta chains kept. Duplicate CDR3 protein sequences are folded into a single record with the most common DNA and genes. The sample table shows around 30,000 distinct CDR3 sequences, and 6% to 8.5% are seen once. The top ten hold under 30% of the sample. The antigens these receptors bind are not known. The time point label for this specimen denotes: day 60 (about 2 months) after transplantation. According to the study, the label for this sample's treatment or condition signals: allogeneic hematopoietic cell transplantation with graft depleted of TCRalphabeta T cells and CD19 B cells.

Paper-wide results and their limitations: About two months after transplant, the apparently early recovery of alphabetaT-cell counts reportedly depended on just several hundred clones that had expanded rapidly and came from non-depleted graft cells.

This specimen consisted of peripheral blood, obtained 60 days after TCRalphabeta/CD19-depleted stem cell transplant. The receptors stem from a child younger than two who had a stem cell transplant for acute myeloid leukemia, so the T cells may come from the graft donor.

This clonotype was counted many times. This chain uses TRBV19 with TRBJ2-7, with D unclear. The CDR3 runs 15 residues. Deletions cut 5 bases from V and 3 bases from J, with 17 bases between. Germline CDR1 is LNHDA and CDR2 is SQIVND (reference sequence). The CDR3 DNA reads TGTGCCAGTAGTCCCCGGACGGGTCGACACTACGAGCAGTACTTC. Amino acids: CASSPRTGRHYEQYF.

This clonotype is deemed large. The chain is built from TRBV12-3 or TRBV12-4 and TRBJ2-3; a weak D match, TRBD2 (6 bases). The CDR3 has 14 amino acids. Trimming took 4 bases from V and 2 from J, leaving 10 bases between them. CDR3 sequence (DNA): TGTGCCAGCAGTTCTAGCGCACCCACAGATACGCAGTATTTT. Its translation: CASSSSAPTDTQYF.

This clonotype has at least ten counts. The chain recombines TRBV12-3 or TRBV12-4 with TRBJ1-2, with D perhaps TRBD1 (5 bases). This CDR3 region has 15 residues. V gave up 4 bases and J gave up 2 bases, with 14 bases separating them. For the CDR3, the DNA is TGTGCCAGCAGTTCGGGACGGCCCGGGAACTATGGCTACACCTTC. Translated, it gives CASSSGRPGNYGYTF.